Sequencing of this T cell receptor (beta chain) was carried out in a study of T cell changes during pregnancy in multiple sclerosis. CDR1 and CDR2 (germline): MNHEY, SMNVEV (reference sequence). This CDR3 comprises 16 residues. The trim removed 8 bases at V and 4 bases at J, leaving 11 bases unmatched. Only in-frame clones appear in the TCRdb table, and some are missing; sequencing was by immunoSEQ multiplex PCR. The table shows 65,000 to 85,000 clones, with 80% to 95% occurring only once. The chain is built from TRBV27 and TRBJ2-6; 7 bases fit TRBD1. The sequenced sample was CD4+ T cells from peripheral blood mononuclear cells, obtained after pregnancy. This sequence originates from a female donor with multiple sclerosis, enrolled in a pregnancy study. CDR3: CASRRQGNSGANVLTF. CDR3 nucleotides: TGTGCCAGCCGACGACAGGGAAATAGCGGGGCCAACGTCCTGACTTTC.